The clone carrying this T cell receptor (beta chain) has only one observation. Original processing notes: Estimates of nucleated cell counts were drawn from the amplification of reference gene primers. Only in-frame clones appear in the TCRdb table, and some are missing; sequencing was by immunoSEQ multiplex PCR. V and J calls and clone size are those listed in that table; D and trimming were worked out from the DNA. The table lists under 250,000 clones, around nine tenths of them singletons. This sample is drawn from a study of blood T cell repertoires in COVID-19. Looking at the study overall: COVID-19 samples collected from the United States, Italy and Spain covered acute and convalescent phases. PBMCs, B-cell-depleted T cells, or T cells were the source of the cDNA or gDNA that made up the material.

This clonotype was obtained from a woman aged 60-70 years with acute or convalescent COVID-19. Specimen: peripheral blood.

Here the CDR3 DNA reads TGTGCCAGCAGCTTAGATCGGGGGGGTGGCTATGGCTACACCTTC. It is translated as CASSLDRGGGYGYTF. The gene calls are TRBV11-2 and TRBJ1-2, with D possibly matching TRBD1 (5 bases). Germline CDR1 and CDR2: SGHAT and FQNNGV. The CDR3 is made up of 15 amino acids. The V and J ends lost 0 bases and 4 bases respectively, with 12 bases between them.